The 5 T cell receptor beta chains listed next were all sequenced from one sample in a study of early T cells in non-severe SARS-CoV-2 infection. MiXCR was run by TCRdb on the 5' RACE reads, yielding one entry per CDR3 protein. The data hold tens of thousands of distinct CDR3 sequences, with around an eighth observed a single time. Here the sequenced sample was whole blood, taken at baseline. These receptors were obtained from an adult who was a healthcare worker with PCR-confirmed SARS-CoV-2 infection or an uninfected control (not recorded which).

This clonotype occurred many times. V gene TRBV11-2 combines with J gene TRBJ2-3; TRBD2 aligns across 9 bases. The V segment lost 0 bases and the J segment 5 bases; nucleotides outside the gene matches: 6. The CDR3 extends over 16 amino acids. Germline V gives CDR1 SGHAT, CDR2 FQNNGV. The CDR3 nucleotides are TGTGCCAGCAGCTTAGAGCGCGGGAGGGAAGGAGATACGCAGTATTTT. Encoded protein: CASSLERGREGDTQYF.

This clonotype appeared a few times. V gene TRBV4-3 combines with J gene TRBJ1-1; TRBD1 is a possible D gene (6 bases). V was clipped by 3 bases and J by 4 bases, with 15 bases between them. CDR1 LGHNA and CDR2 YSLEER come from the germline V gene. This CDR3 spans 15 amino acids. CDR3 sequence (DNA): TGCGCCAGCAGCCAGGGCAGGGGTTGGGGCACTGAAGCTTTCTTT. Its protein is CASSQGRGWGTEAFF.

Only a few counts were recorded for this clonotype. This chain joins TRBV5-5 and TRBJ2-7; 9 bases are shared with TRBD1. The germline V gene has CDR1 SGHKS and CDR2 YYEKEE (reference sequence). This CDR3 is built from 14 residues. V dropped 4 bases and J dropped 7; count of bases not matched to a gene: 9. The CDR3 spells CASSPGTGLFEQYF. The CDR3, as DNA: TGTGCCAGCAGCCCCGGGACAGGGTTGTTTGAGCAGTACTTC.

The DNA for the CDR3 is TGCGCCAGCAGCTTTTCTCAGGGGTTTTCCTACGAGCAGTACTTC. Residues: CASSFSQGFSYEQYF. This rearrangement joins TRBV5-1 to TRBJ2-7, with D perhaps TRBD1 (6 bases). The V gene lost 2 bases and the J gene lost 1 base, with 13 bases spanning the gap. The CDR3 spans 15 residues. Looked up from germline, CDR1 is SGHRS and CDR2 is YFSETQ.

This clonotype was found a few times. The chain combines TRBV7-9 with TRBJ2-1, with unresolved D. The germline CDR1 and CDR2 sequences are SEHNR and FQNEAQ (reference sequence). Trimming removed 4 bases from V and 1 base from J, with 11 bases in between. This CDR3 contains 15 residues. In nucleotides, the CDR3 is TGTGCCAGCAGCTCAACTTTAAAGTCCTACAATGAGCAGTTCTTC. It translates to CASSSTLKSYNEQFF.